The present T cell receptor beta chain was sequenced within a study of PD-1 blockade in mismatch repair-deficient tumors. The wider study: All were previously treated, progressing patients with about 11 mismatch repair-deficient cancer types.

This table comes from immunoSEQ multiplex PCR, and its TCRdb copy is limited to in-frame clones, with some not included. The sample gives approximately 100,000 clones, approximately 80% of which show up once; around 6.6% is in the top ten. The CDR3 has 16 residues. The germline CDR1 and CDR2 sequences are MNHEY and SMNVEV (reference sequence). V gave up 3 bases and J gave up 5 bases, with 20 bases separating them. Sequencing was performed on peripheral blood, taken about eight months after starting pembrolizumab. The rearrangement uses TRBV27 and TRBJ2-7, with D uncertain. The clonotype was recovered from an adult with mismatch repair-deficient cancer. Here the CDR3 DNA reads TGTGCCAGCAGTTTTAATGGTGTGGATCGCACGGACGAGCAGTACTTC. The encoded protein is CASSFNGVDRTDEQYF.